A selection of T cell receptor beta chains follows, all from one sample in a study of cytomegalovirus exposure and HLA in healthy donors. Clones were read by immunoSEQ multiplex PCR, and TCRdb kept only the in-frame ones, dropping some. The table has under 75,000 clones, nearly 95% seen once. Input material: PBMCs. The receptors here all came from a man aged 18 to 29 in good health and CMV-seropositive. Each CDR3 is given with its conserved first and last residue. The order of the fields is V gene, J gene, clone size, CDR3 protein. The listing skips clone size in some rows; elsewhere it reads once, few, many or a size class.

V: TRBV7-8
J: TRBJ2-7
size: NA
CDR3: CASSSSIYEQYF

V: TRBV5-1
J: TRBJ2-1
size: NA
CDR3: CASSLADGLAGRGGQFF

V: TRBV5-6
J: TRBJ2-7
size: once
CDR3: CASSRGSYEQYF

V: TRBV28
J: TRBJ1-2
size: few
CDR3: CASSPGTGISYGYTF

V: TRBV7-9
J: TRBJ1-1
size: NA
CDR3: CASSDRGMNTEAFF

V: TRBV19
J: TRBJ2-7
size: few
CDR3: CASSRGDYEQYF

V: TRBV5-4
J: TRBJ1-4
size: NA
CDR3: CASSAKTGTGEKLFF

V: TRBV28
J: TRBJ1-2
size: NA
CDR3: CASNREGVYTF

V: TRBV5-6
J: TRBJ1-1
size: NA
CDR3: CASSLRQANTEAFF

V: TRBV29-1
J: TRBJ2-3
size: NA
CDR3: CSVGGQSTDTQYF

V: TRBV7-9
J: TRBJ2-3
size: NA
CDR3: CASSLGSADTQYF

V: TRBV14
J: TRBJ1-2
size: NA
CDR3: CASSPGQGAWGYTF

V: TRBV28
J: TRBJ2-1
size: few
CDR3: CASRPQTSGQDNEQFF

V: TRBV28
J: TRBJ2-1
size: NA
CDR3: CASTSYGSDEQFF